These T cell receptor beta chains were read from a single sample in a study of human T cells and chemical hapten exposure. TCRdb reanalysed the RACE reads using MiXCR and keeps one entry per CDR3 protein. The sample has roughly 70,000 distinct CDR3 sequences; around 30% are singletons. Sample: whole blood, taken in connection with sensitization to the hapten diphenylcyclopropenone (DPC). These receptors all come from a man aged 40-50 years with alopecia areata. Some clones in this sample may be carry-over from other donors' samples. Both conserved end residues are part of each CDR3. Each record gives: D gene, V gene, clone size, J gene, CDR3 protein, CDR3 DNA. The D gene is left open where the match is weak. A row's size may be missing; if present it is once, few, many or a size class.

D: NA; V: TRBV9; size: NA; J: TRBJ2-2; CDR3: CASSAGTNTGELFF; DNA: TGTGCCAGCAGCGCCGGAACGAACACCGGGGAGCTGTTTTTT
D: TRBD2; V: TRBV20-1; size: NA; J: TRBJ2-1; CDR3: CSARSGEGYNEQFF; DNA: TGCAGTGCTAGATCGGGGGAGGGTTACAATGAGCAGTTCTTC
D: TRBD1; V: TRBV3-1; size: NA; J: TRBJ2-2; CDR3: CASRSGGTGELFF; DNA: TGTGCCAGCAGGTCAGGGGGCACCGGGGAGCTGTTTTTT
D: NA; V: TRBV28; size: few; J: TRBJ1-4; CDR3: CASSSGAIDEKLFF; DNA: TGTGCCAGCAGTTCAGGGGCGATAGATGAAAAACTGTTTTTT
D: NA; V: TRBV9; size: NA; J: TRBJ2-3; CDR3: CASSVDGIRADTQYF; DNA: TGTGCCAGCAGCGTTGACGGGATCAGGGCAGATACGCAGTATTTT
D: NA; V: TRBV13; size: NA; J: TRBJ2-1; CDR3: CASSPLKSDNEQFF; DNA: TGTGCCAGCAGCCCCCTAAAGTCGGACAATGAGCAGTTCTTC
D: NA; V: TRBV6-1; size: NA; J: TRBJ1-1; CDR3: CASIGGSQPNTETFF; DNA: TGTGCCAGCATCGGGGGGTCCCAGCCTAACACTGAAACTTTCTTT
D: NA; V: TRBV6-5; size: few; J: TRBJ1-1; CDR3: CASKDSYTEAFF; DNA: TGTGCCAGCAAAGACAGTTACACTGAAGCTTTCTTT
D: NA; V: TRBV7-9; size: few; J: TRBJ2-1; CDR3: CASSSLTGEGEQFF; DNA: TGTGCCAGCAGCTCTTTGACAGGGGAGGGTGAGCAGTTCTTC
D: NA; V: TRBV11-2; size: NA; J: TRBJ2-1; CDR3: CASSLRAYAWYNEQFF; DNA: TGTGCCAGCAGCTTAAGGGCCTATGCTTGGTACAATGAGCAGTTCTTC
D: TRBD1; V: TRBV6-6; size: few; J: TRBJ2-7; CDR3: CASSIPGTAYEQYF; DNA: TGTGCCAGCAGTATCCCCGGGACAGCCTACGAGCAGTACTTC